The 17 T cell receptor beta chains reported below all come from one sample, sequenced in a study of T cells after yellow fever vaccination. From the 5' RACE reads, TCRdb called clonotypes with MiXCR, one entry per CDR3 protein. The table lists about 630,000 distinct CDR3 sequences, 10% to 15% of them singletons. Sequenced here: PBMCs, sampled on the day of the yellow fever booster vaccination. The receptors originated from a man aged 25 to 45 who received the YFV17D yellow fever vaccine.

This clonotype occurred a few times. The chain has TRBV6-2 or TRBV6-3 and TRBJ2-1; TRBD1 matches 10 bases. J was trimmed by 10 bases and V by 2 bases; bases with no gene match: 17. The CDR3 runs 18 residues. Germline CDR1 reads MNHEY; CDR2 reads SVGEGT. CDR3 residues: CASSYTIGTGEDSGEQFF. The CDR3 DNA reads TGTGCCAGCAGTTACACTATAGGGACAGGGGAGGACTCGGGAGAGCAGTTCTTC.

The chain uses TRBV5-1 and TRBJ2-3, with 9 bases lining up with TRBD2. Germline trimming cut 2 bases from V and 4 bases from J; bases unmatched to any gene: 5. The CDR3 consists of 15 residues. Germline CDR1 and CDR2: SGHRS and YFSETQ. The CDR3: CASSLGTSRSDTQYF. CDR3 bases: TGCGCCAGCAGCTTAGGGACTAGCAGGTCAGATACGCAGTATTTT.

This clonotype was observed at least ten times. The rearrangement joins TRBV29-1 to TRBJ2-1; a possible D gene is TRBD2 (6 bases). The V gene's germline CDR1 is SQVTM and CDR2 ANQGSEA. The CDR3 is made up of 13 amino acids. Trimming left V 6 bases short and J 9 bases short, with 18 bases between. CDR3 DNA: TGCAGCGTGGAGGGGCAGAAATGGGGTGAGCAGTTCTTC. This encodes CSVEGQKWGEQFF.

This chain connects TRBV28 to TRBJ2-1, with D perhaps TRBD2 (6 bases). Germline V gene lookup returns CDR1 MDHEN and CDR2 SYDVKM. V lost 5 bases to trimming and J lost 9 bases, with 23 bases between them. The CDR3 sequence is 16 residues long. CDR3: CASSLAGTPPRGEQFF. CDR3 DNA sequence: TGTGCCAGCAGTCTCGCCGGGACTCCCCCCCGGGGTGAGCAGTTCTTC.

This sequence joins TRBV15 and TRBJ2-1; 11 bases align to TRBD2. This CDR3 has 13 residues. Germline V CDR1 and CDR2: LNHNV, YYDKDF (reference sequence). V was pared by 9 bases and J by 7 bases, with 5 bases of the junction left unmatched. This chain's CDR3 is CATGTSGSNEQFF. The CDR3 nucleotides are TGTGCCACTGGGACTAGCGGTTCAAATGAGCAGTTCTTC.

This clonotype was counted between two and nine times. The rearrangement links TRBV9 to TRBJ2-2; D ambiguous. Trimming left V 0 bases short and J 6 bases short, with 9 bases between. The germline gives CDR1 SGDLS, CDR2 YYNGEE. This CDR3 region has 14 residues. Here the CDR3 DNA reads TGTGCCAGCAGCGTAGTGTCCGGTCCCGGGGAGCTGTTTTTT. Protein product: CASSVVSGPGELFF.

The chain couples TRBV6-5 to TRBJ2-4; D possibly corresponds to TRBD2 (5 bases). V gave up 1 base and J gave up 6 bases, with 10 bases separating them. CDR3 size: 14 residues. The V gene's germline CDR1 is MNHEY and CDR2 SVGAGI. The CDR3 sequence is CASSYFGILNIQYF. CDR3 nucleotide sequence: TGTGCCAGCAGTTACTTCGGGATATTAAACATTCAGTACTTC.

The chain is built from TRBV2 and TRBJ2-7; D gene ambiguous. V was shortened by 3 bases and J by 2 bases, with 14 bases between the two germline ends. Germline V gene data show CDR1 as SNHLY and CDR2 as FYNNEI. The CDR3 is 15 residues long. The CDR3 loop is CASSDKAYGPYEQYF. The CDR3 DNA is TGTGCCAGCAGTGATAAGGCCTATGGTCCCTACGAGCAGTACTTC.

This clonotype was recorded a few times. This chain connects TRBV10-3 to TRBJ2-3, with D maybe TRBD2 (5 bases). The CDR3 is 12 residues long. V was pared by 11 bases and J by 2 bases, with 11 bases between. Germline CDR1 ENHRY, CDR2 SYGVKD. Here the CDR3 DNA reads TGTGCCGCGACGGGATCCACAGATACGCAGTATTTT. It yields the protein CAATGSTDTQYF.

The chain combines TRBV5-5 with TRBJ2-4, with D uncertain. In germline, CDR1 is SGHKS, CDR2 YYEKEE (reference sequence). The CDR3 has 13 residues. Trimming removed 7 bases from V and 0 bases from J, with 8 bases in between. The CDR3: CASHLLAKNIQYF. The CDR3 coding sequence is TGTGCCAGCCATTTACTAGCCAAAAACATTCAGTACTTC.

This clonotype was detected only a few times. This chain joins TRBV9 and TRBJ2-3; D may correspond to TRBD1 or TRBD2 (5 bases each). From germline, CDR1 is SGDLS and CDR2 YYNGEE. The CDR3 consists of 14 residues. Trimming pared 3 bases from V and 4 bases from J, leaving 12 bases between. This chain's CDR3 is CASSASLGADTQYF. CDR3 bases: TGTGCCAGCAGCGCGAGTCTGGGGGCAGATACGCAGTATTTT.

The CDR3 DNA reads TGTGCCAGCAGTTTGGAAGGAGCGGGAGGGCCTTGGGAGACCCAGTACTTC. This encodes CASSLEGAGGPWETQYF. The J gene is TRBJ2-5, the V gene TRBV28; 10 bases align to TRBD2. Germline V gene lookup returns CDR1 MDHEN and CDR2 SYDVKM. The trim removed 3 bases at V and 5 bases at J, leaving 12 bases unmatched. The CDR3 contains 17 residues. The entire variable domain, with the rest obtained from reference TRBV28 and TRBJ2-5, is as follows: DVKVTQSSRYLVKRTGEKVFLECVQDMDHENMFWYRQDPGLGLRLIYFSYDVKMKEKGDIPEGYSVSREKKERFSLILESASTNQTSMYLCASSLEGAGGPWETQYFGPGTRLLVL.

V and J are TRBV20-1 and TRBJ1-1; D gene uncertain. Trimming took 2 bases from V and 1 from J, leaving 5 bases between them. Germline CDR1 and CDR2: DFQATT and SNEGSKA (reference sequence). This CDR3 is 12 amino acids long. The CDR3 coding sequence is TGCAGTGCTAGACAGACGAACACTGAAGCTTTCTTT. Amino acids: CSARQTNTEAFF.

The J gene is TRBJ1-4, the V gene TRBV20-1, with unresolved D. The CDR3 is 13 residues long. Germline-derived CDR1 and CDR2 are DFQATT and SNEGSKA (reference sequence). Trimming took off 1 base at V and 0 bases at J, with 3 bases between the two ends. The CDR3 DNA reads TGCAGTGCTAGAGCTCCAACTAATGAAAAACTGTTTTTT. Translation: CSARAPTNEKLFF.

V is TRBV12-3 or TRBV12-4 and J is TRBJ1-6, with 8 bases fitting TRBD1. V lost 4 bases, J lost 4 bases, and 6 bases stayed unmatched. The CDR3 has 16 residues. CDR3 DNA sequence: TGTGCCAGCAGTTCCGACAGGGGAGGTTATAATTCACCCCTCCACTTT. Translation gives CASSSDRGGYNSPLHF.

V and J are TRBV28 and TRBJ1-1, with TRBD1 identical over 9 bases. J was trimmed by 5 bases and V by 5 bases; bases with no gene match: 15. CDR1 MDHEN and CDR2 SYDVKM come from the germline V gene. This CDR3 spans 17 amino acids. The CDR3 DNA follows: TGTGCCAGCAGTCCCCCCGGGACAGGGTCTGGAGATACTGAAGCTTTCTTT. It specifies CASSPPGTGSGDTEAFF.

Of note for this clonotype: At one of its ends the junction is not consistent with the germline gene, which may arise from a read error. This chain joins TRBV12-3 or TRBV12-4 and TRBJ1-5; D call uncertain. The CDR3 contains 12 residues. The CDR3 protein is CASSLMGQPQNF. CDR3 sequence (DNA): TGTGCCAGCAGTTTAATGGGTCAGCCCCAGAATTTT.